Listed below are T cell receptor beta chains from one sample, sequenced in a study of blood T cells in healthy people across ages. TCRdb reprocessed the 5' RACE reads via MiXCR and lists one record per CDR3 protein. This table holds 1.4 million or so distinct CDR3 sequences, about 42% found once. Sequenced input: blood. Receptors originate from a young woman in good health. Each CDR3 is given with its conserved first and last residue. D genes are given only for firm matches. Size values are once, few and many counts, or a class for expanded clones, and some rows have none.

14 . . TRBJ2-3 TRBV20-1 TGCAGTGCCAGAGGAGGGGCCAGGACAGATACGCAGTATTTT CSARGGARTDTQYF
15 . TRBD1 TRBJ1-5 TRBV4-3 TGCGCCAGCAGCCAAGATACAGGGGATGGTCAGCCCCAGCATTTT CASSQDTGDGQPQHF
18 . TRBD1 TRBJ1-6 TRBV20-1 TGCAGTGCTAGAGACTGGGGCGGACAGGGATTCTATAATTCACCCCTCCACTTT CSARDWGGQGFYNSPLHF
16 . . TRBJ1-1 TRBV7-9 TGTGCCAGCAGGCCCCCCAGCTCGGGGGTGAACACTGAAGCTTTCTTT CASRPPSSGVNTEAFF
16 once . TRBJ2-1 TRBV9 TGTACCAGCAGCGTAGCGCGGGGCGCCTCCTACAATGAGCAGTTCTTC CTSSVARGASYNEQFF
12 . . TRBJ1-1 TRBV29-1 TGCAGCGTTGAAAGGGTGCAGGGTCCCGCTTTCTTT CSVERVQGPAFF
13 . TRBD2 TRBJ2-1 TRBV28 TGTGCCAGCACCCAGGGACTAGCCTATGAGCAGTTCTTC CASTQGLAYEQFF
9 few . TRBJ2-6 TRBV7-2 TGTGCTTTGGGGGATGTCCTGACTTTC CALGDVLTF
15 few . TRBJ1-5 TRBV2 TGTGCCAGCAGGAGGGGATCTGGAAGCAATCAGCCCCAGCATTTT CASRRGSGSNQPQHF
14 few . TRBJ1-1 TRBV9 TGTGCCAGCAACCCGGACAGCATGAACACTGAAGCTTTCTTT CASNPDSMNTEAFF
14 . . TRBJ2-5 TRBV4-2 TGTGCCAGCAGCCGCCCTGACAGCCAAGAGACCCAGTACTTC CASSRPDSQETQYF
14 . . TRBJ1-2 TRBV6-6 TGTGCCAGCAGTTATCAGGGAAATTTGGGCGGCTACACCTTC CASSYQGNLGGYTF
15 . . TRBJ2-1 TRBV6-1 TGTGCCAGCGTTAAAGGGAGGAGCTCCTACAATGAGCAGTTCTTC CASVKGRSSYNEQFF
16 . TRBD2 TRBJ2-7 TRBV16 TGTGCCAGCAGCCAATCGGGTAGCGGGACCCTTCACGAGCAGTACTTC CASSQSGSGTLHEQYF
16 few TRBD2 TRBJ2-5 TRBV4-2 TGTGCCAGCAGCCAAGATACTAGCGGGCCCCAAGAGACCCAGTACTTC CASSQDTSGPQETQYF
13 . . TRBJ2-2 TRBV5-1 TGCGCCAGCAGATTCGACCGGACCGGGGAGCTGTTTTTT CASRFDRTGELFF
18 many TRBD1 TRBJ2-5 TRBV28 TGTGCCAGCAGTCGACAACATCCCTACAGGGGTGGAGGAGAGACCCAGTACTTC CASSRQHPYRGGGETQYF
15 . . TRBJ1-1 TRBV5-1 TGCGCCAGCAGCCTAGGACGTGGGGGGTATACTGAAGCTTTCTTT CASSLGRGGYTEAFF
15 many . TRBJ1-1 TRBV4-1 TGCGCCAGCAGCCAAGGTAACTGGGGGGCCACTGAAGCTTTCTTT CASSQGNWGATEAFF
15 few . TRBJ2-7 TRBV4-3 TGCGCCAGCAGCCAAGACGCTTGGGGAAGCTACGAGCAGTACTTC CASSQDAWGSYEQYF
16 . TRBD1 TRBJ2-3 TRBV6-6 TGTGTCAGCAGGTCTCCTCAGGGGGCGGATACAGATACGCAGTATTTT CVSRSPQGADTDTQYF
13 once . TRBJ2-5 TRBV7-2 TGTGCCAGCAGCGTAGACCGTAAAGAGACCCAGTACTTC CASSVDRKETQYF
16 . TRBD1 TRBJ1-1 TRBV5-1 TGCGCCAGCAGCTTGAAGGGACAGGGGAGGAACACTGAAGCTTTCTTT CASSLKGQGRNTEAFF
16 few . TRBJ1-1 TRBV5-6 TGTGCCAGCAGCTGGGGGGTAGGGATCATGAACACTGAAGCTTTCTTT CASSWGVGIMNTEAFF
12 once . TRBJ1-3 TRBV6-5 TGTGCCAGCGAGAATTCTGGAAACACCATATATTTT CASENSGNTIYF
16 few TRBD2 TRBJ2-5 TRBV7-9 TGTGCCAGCAGCCGCAGACTAGCGGGGACCAAAGAGACCCAGTACTTC CASSRRLAGTKETQYF
14 . . TRBJ2-5 TRBV30 TGTGCCTGGAGAATACAGGGATGGGGGGAGACCCAGTACTTC CAWRIQGWGETQYF
16 . . TRBJ2-4 TRBV4-1 TGCGCCAGCAGCCAAGCAGATGGGCCTTCTGGCAACATTCAGTACTTC CASSQADGPSGNIQYF
13 few . TRBJ1-2 TRBV5-6 TGTGCCAGCAGCTTTCGCCGGAGCTATGGCTACACCTTC CASSFRRSYGYTF
17 . . TRBJ2-1 TRBV7-2 TGTGCCAGCAGCTTTGTCGGGACCACTAATGTTTTCAATGAGCAGTTCTTC CASSFVGTTNVFNEQFF
19 . . TRBJ1-1 TRBV13 TGTGCCAGCAGCCGCACCCAACCAACTGGGGAAGGTTGGGTTACTGAAGCTTTCTTT CASSRTQPTGEGWVTEAFF
16 . . TRBJ1-4 TRBV12-3/TRBV12-4 TGTGCCAGCAGTTTAATTAGGTTTGCAACTAATGAAAAACTGTTTTTT CASSLIRFATNEKLFF